This T cell receptor beta chain was captured by sequencing in a study of post-analysis software for immune sequencing data. Regarding the study as a whole: Patients had higher frequencies than controls of about five TRBV segments, including TRBV5-6, TRBV5-1 and TRBV20-1.

The TCR beta cDNA libraries carried unique molecular identifiers. One entry per CDR3 protein, called by TCRdb with MiXCR from the PCR reads. The sample lists 350,000 to 450,000 distinct CDR3 sequences, 30% to 40% occurring once. Per the germline V gene, CDR1 is SGHKS and CDR2 is YYEKEE (reference sequence). CDR3 length equals 14 residues. Details on this clonotype: The target antigen is unknown. The germline gene is not matched at one end of the junction; a read error may be the cause.

Sequencing input: blood. The rearrangement links TRBV5-5 to TRBJ2-7; 7 bases are shared with TRBD1. The TCR comes from a girl aged 2 to 9 with multiple sclerosis. The CDR3 here is CAGSSRTGPYEQYF. The CDR3 nucleotides read TGTGCCGGCAGCTCCCGGACAGGACCCTACGAGCAGTACTTC. Full variable domain (rest looked up from reference TRBV5-5 and TRBJ2-7): DAGVTQSPTHLIKTRGQQVTLRCSPISGHKSVSWYQQVLGQGPQFIFQYYEKEERGRGNFPDRFSARQFPNYSSELNVNALLLGDSALYLCAGSSRTGPYEQYFGPGTRLTVT.